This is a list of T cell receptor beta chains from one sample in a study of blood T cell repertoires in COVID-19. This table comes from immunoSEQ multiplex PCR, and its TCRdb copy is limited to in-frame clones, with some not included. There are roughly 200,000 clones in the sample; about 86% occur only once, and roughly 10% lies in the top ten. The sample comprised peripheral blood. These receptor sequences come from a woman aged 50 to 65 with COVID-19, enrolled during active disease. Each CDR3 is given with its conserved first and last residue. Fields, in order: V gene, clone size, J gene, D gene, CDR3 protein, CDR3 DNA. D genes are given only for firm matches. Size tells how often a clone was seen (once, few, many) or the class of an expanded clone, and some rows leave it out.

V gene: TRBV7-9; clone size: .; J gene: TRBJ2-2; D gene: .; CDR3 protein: CASSVGGTGELFF; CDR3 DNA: TGTGCCAGCAGCGTGGGGGGCACCGGGGAGCTGTTTTTT
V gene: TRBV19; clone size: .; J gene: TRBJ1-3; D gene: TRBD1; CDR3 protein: CASSVGQRPGNTIYF; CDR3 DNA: TGTGCCAGTAGTGTGGGACAGCGGCCTGGAAACACCATATATTTT
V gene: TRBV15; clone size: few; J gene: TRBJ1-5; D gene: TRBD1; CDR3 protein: CATSRDKRGQGEGNQPQHF; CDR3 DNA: TGTGCCACCAGCAGAGACAAAAGGGGGCAGGGCGAGGGCAATCAGCCCCAGCATTTT
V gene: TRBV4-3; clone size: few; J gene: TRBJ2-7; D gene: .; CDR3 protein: CASSQDRVEQYF; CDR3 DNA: TGCGCCAGCAGCCAAGATAGAGTTGAGCAGTACTTC
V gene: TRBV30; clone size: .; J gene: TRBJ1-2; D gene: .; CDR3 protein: CAWSVPREWGSSGYTF; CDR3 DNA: TGTGCCTGGAGTGTCCCCAGAGAATGGGGCTCAAGTGGCTACACCTTC
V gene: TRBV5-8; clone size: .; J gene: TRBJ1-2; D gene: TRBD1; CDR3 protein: CASSDGGTGGNYGYTF; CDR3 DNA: TGTGCCAGCAGCGACGGAGGGACAGGCGGTAACTATGGCTACACCTTC
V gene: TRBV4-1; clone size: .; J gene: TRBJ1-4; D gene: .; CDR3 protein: CASSQPNTGIGEKLFF; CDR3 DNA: TGCGCCAGCAGCCAACCTAACACAGGGATTGGTGAAAAACTGTTTTTT
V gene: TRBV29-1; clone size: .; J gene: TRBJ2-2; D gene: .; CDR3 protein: CSVEVQSNGELFF; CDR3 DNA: TGCAGCGTTGAAGTACAAAGTAACGGGGAGCTGTTTTTT
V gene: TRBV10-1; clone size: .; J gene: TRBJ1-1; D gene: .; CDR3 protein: CASSDSAEAFF; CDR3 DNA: TGCGCCAGCAGTGATAGTGCTGAAGCTTTCTTT
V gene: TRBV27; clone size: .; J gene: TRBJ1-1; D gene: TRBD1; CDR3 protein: CASSSLTGVEAFF; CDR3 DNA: TGTGCCAGCAGTTCTCTAACAGGGGTAGAAGCTTTCTTT
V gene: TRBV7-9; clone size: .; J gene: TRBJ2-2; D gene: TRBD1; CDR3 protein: CASKVSGDRTQNTGELFF; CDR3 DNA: TGTGCCAGCAAGGTAAGTGGGGACAGGACACAGAACACCGGGGAGCTGTTTTTT
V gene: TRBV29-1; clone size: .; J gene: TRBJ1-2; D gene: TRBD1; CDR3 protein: CSAGTGEGYTF; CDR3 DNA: TGCAGCGCCGGGACAGGGGAAGGCTACACCTTC
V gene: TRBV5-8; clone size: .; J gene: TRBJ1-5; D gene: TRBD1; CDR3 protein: CASSLVGRQGKSNQPQHF; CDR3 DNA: TGTGCCAGCAGCTTGGTGGGGAGACAGGGGAAGAGCAATCAGCCCCAGCATTTT
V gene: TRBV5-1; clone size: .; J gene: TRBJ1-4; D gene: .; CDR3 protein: CASSLAGGRAGEKLFF; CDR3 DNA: TGCGCCAGCAGCTTGGCCGGGGGGAGGGCAGGGGAAAAACTGTTTTTT
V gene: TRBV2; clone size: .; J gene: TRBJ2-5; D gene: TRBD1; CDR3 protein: CASCAGTGIKETQYF; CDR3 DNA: TGTGCCAGCTGTGCAGGGACAGGGATAAAGGAGACCCAGTACTTC
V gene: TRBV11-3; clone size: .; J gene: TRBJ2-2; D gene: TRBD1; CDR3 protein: CASSSWDRAGGELFF; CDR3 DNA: TGTGCCAGCAGCTCTTGGGACAGGGCAGGCGGGGAGCTGTTTTTT
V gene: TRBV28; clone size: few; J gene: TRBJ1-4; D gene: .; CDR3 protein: CASSAVGANEKLFF; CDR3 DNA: TGTGCCAGCAGTGCCGTGGGAGCTAATGAAAAACTGTTTTTT
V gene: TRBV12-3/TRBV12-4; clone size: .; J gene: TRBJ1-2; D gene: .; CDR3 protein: CASSSWVAGGYTF; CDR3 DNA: TGTGCCAGCAGTTCTTGGGTCGCCGGGGGCTACACCTTC
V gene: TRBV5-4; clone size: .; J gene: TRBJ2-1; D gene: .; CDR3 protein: CASSFRTKFNNEQFF; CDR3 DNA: TGTGCCAGCAGCTTCAGGACTAAGTTTAACAATGAGCAGTTCTTC